The rows below give T cell receptor beta chains drawn from one sample of a study of human T cells and chemical hapten exposure. In TCRdb, the RACE reads were re-called with MiXCR into one record per CDR3 protein. The table lists tens of thousands of distinct CDR3 sequences, approximately 9.7% of them singletons. Material: whole blood, obtained in connection with sensitization to the hapten diphenylcyclopropenone (DPC). The receptors derive from a woman in her twenties or thirties with alopecia areata. Some clones in this sample may be carry-over from other donors' samples. The CDR3 runs from the conserved cysteine through the conserved F or W. The order of the fields is CDR3 DNA, CDR3 protein, D gene, V gene, J gene, clone size. D genes are given only for firm matches. The listing skips clone size in some rows; elsewhere it reads once, few, many or a size class.

TGTGCCAGCAGCCCGAGGGCCAGCGGTGGGGAGACCCAGTACTTC,CASSPRASGGETQYF,.,TRBV7-2,TRBJ2-5,.
TGTGCCAGCAGTGAAGGTGGGGGGCCGGACGAGCAGTACTTC,CASSEGGGPDEQYF,.,TRBV2,TRBJ2-7,.
TGCGCCAGCAGTCGAATAGCTGCAACTAATGAAAAACTGTTTTTT,CASSRIAATNEKLFF,.,TRBV4-3,TRBJ1-4,many
TGTGCCATCGGCAGGACGATAGATACGCAGTATTTT,CAIGRTIDTQYF,.,TRBV10-3,TRBJ2-3,.
TGTGCCAGCAGTTACGGAGAGACCCAGTACTTC,CASSYGETQYF,.,TRBV6-5,TRBJ2-5,.
TGTGCCAGCAGCTATACAGAGGCCGGGGAGCTGTTTTTT,CASSYTEAGELFF,.,TRBV7-3,TRBJ2-2,.
TGTGCCAGCAGTTTACAGGGGGCAGGAGAAAAACTGTTTTTT,CASSLQGAGEKLFF,TRBD1,TRBV12-3/TRBV12-4,TRBJ1-4,many
TGTGCCAGCAGTGAAATTGTAACAGGCAGACAGACCTACGAGCAGTACTTC,CASSEIVTGRQTYEQYF,.,TRBV6-6,TRBJ2-7,few
TGCGCCAGCAGCCAAGGGACAGGGGGCGAGTCCAAAAACATTCAGTACTTC,CASSQGTGGESKNIQYF,TRBD1,TRBV4-3,TRBJ2-4,many
TGCGCCAGCAGCCCCAGACAGGAGACCTACGAGCAGTACTTC,CASSPRQETYEQYF,.,TRBV4-1,TRBJ2-7,many
TGTGCCAGCAGTATGGACAGGGATCTGGGACCCCTCCACTTT,CASSMDRDLGPLHF,TRBD1,TRBV6-5,TRBJ1-6,.
TGTGCCAGCAGTCTGCTACGGTTGAATGAGCAGTTCTTC,CASSLLRLNEQFF,.,TRBV12-3/TRBV12-4,TRBJ2-1,few
TGTGCCAGCAGCGTACTGGGGGAGATGGGCACAGATACGCAGTATTTT,CASSVLGEMGTDTQYF,.,TRBV9,TRBJ2-3,.
TGTGCCAGCAGCCTCCCGGGTGGGGGGGGAGATACGCAGTATTTT,CASSLPGGGGDTQYF,TRBD2,TRBV3-1,TRBJ2-3,many
TGTGCCAGCAGCTCGGGGGGCACAGATACGCAGTATTTT,CASSSGGTDTQYF,.,TRBV7-2,TRBJ2-3,few
TGTGCCAGCAGCCTGACAGGGGGCGCGTCCGCCAACGTCCTGACTTTC,CASSLTGGASANVLTF,TRBD1,TRBV12-3/TRBV12-4,TRBJ2-6,many
TGCAGTGCCTGGACAGACTCGTCCTATAATTCACCCCTCCACTTT,CSAWTDSSYNSPLHF,.,TRBV20-1,TRBJ1-6,many
TGCAGCGTTGGACGGGGGGGCGAATATCAAGAGACCCAGTACTTC,CSVGRGGEYQETQYF,TRBD2,TRBV29-1,TRBJ2-5,.
TGCGCCAGCAGCTTGGGACAGGGGGCTGACGAGCAGTACTTC,CASSLGQGADEQYF,TRBD1,TRBV5-1,TRBJ2-7,few
TGTGCCAGCAGCTTAGCCGCACCGGGACAGATAGTTCGCGAGCAGTACTTC,CASSLAAPGQIVREQYF,TRBD1,TRBV7-9,TRBJ2-7,.
TGTGCCAGCAGCTTCCCTCTGATCGGGATTCCTGGCTACACCTTC,CASSFPLIGIPGYTF,.,TRBV7-9,TRBJ1-2,many
TGTGCCAGCAGATCTGACAGAGGCTCTGGAAACACCATATATTTT,CASRSDRGSGNTIYF,.,TRBV28,TRBJ1-3,.
TGTGCCAGCAGCCAGGTGGCAGGAACTTATGGCTACACCTTC,CASSQVAGTYGYTF,.,TRBV3-1,TRBJ1-2,few
TGCAGCGTTGAAGACCCCAGGCGGGGGAAACATTTGAATGAGCAGTTCTTC,CSVEDPRRGKHLNEQFF,TRBD2,TRBV29-1,TRBJ2-1,.
TGTGCCAGCAGCGTAGGCAGGGGCTGGACCGGGGAGCTGTTTTTT,CASSVGRGWTGELFF,.,TRBV9,TRBJ2-2,few
TGTGCCAGCAACCTAAACAGGGGGCGTGGCACAGATACGCAGTATTTT,CASNLNRGRGTDTQYF,TRBD1,TRBV6-6,TRBJ2-3,.
TGTGCCAGCAGTGAACTGGGGACCACTAATGAAAAACTGTTTTTT,CASSELGTTNEKLFF,.,TRBV2,TRBJ1-4,many
TGCAGCGTTGATCGTACAGGGGGTGAACTTGAAGCTTTCTTT,CSVDRTGGELEAFF,TRBD1,TRBV29-1,TRBJ1-1,.
TGTGCCAGTAGTCCTATAGGACAGGGGAACACTGAAGCTTTCTTT,CASSPIGQGNTEAFF,TRBD1,TRBV19,TRBJ1-1,many
TGTGCCAGCTCACCACCGGACGCCTACGAGCAGTACTTC,CASSPPDAYEQYF,.,TRBV18,TRBJ2-7,.
TGTGCCAGCAGTTCAGGGTTTAATTCACCCCTCCACTTT,CASSSGFNSPLHF,.,TRBV27,TRBJ1-6,.
TGTGCCAGCAGCGCCACTGGACAGTCCCAAGAGACCCAGTACTTC,CASSATGQSQETQYF,.,TRBV9,TRBJ2-5,.
TGTGCCAGCAGCTTTAGGACAGGGGATACCGGGGAGCTGTTTTTT,CASSFRTGDTGELFF,TRBD1,TRBV5-4,TRBJ2-2,few
TGTGCCAGCAGCTTAGCTTATAATGAAAAACTGTTTTTT,CASSLAYNEKLFF,.,TRBV7-8,TRBJ1-4,few
TGTGCCAGCAGCAGACCTAGGGACAGGGGGTCCGGGGAGCTGTTTTTT,CASSRPRDRGSGELFF,TRBD1,TRBV7-8,TRBJ2-2,.
TGTGCCAGCAGCTTAGTTTCTGTAGAGCAGTTCTTC,CASSLVSVEQFF,.,TRBV7-9,TRBJ2-1,once
TGTGCCAGCAGCCCGACAGGGTATCTAGAGACCCAGTACTTC,CASSPTGYLETQYF,TRBD1,TRBV3-1,TRBJ2-5,few
TGTGCCAGCAGCGTCGAAGGGGTAAGCGGGACTGAAGCTTTCTTT,CASSVEGVSGTEAFF,.,TRBV7-9,TRBJ1-1,few
TGTGCCACAAGGGACAGGGGTTTCGCAGATACGCAGTATTTT,CATRDRGFADTQYF,TRBD1,TRBV19,TRBJ2-3,.
TGCGCCAGCAGCCAAGAGCGGGGGGGCCAAGAGACCCAGTACTTC,CASSQERGGQETQYF,TRBD2,TRBV4-3,TRBJ2-5,many
TGCAGTGCGGGGGGGACAGCTCAGAACACCGGGGAGCTGTTTTTT,CSAGGTAQNTGELFF,.,TRBV20-1,TRBJ2-2,many
TGTGCCAGCAGCGCCTCGACCGTCCGAAACACCATATATTTT,CASSASTVRNTIYF,.,TRBV9,TRBJ1-3,.
TGTGCCAGCAGGGGAAGGGTTGGGACTAGCGGGGGGTACAATGAGCAGTTCTTC,CASRGRVGTSGGYNEQFF,TRBD2,TRBV4-2,TRBJ2-1,.
TGCGCCAGCAGCTGGGACCAGTTGTACGAGCAGTACTTC,CASSWDQLYEQYF,.,TRBV5-1,TRBJ2-7,few
TGTGCCTGGTCGGACATACCCACCGGGGAGCTGTTTTTT,CAWSDIPTGELFF,.,TRBV30,TRBJ2-2,many